What follows describes a single T cell receptor beta chain. Sequenced by immunoSEQ multiplex PCR; TCRdb stores in-frame clones only, minus some. The sample includes around 80,000 clones, nearly 90% seen only once; the top ten take 4.5% to 7%. This sample was taken from a study of control samples from healthy donors and cancer patients. Material for sequencing was blood. This TCR derives from a man in his fifties or sixties in good health.

The CDR3 reads CAWSVPGQLTGELFF. In DNA, the CDR3 is TGTGCCTGGAGTGTCCCGGGACAGCTCACCGGGGAGCTGTTTTTT. The chain recombines TRBV30 with TRBJ2-2; 7 bases fit TRBD1. Trimming at V came to 0 bases and at J to 4 bases, leaving 5 bases not matched to a gene. Looked up from germline, CDR1 is GTSNPN and CDR2 is SVGIG (reference sequence). This CDR3 has 15 amino acids.